This TCR beta chain stems from a study of blood T cell repertoires in COVID-19. Overall study context: Acute and convalescent COVID-19 specimens originated in the United States, Italy and Spain. PBMCs, B-cell-depleted T cells, or T cells provided the cDNA or gDNA that made up the material.

Original data processing: From reference gene primer amplification, estimates of nucleated cell counts were derived. Libraries were prepared by immunoSEQ multiplex PCR; TCRdb keeps only in-frame clonotypes and omits some of them. That table furnishes V, J and clone size, whereas the DNA furnished D and trimming. There are over 95,000 clones in the sample; more than 65% occur only once, and 1.5% to 1.9% lies in the top ten. Germline lookup yields CDR1 MDHEN and CDR2 SYDVKM. This CDR3 contains 14 residues. V lost 4 bases, J lost 4 bases, and 14 bases lay in between. This rearrangement joins TRBV28 to TRBJ2-7; TRBD2 might be the D (6 bases). Specimen: peripheral blood. The clonotype comes from a man aged 50-59 years with acute or convalescent COVID-19. The CDR3 DNA follows: TGTGCCAGCAGTTCTCCGGGACGGGGGTACGAGCAGTACTTC. It specifies CASSSPGRGYEQYF.